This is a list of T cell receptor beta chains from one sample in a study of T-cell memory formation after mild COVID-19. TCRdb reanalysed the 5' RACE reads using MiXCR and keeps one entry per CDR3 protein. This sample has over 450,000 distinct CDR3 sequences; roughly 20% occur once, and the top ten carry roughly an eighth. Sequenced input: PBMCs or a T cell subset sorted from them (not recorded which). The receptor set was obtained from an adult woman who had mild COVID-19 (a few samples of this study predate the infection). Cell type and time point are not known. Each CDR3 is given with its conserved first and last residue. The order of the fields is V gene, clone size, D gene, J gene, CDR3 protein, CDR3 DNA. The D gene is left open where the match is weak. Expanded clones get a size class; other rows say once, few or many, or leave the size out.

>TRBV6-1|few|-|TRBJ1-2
CASTWGLNGYTF
TGTGCCAGCACCTGGGGGCTGAATGGCTACACCTTC
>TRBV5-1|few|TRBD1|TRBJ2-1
CASSTSDRGLYNEQFF
TGCGCCAGCAGCACCTCGGACAGGGGGCTCTACAATGAGCAGTTCTTC
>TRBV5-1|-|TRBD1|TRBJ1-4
CASSLNTGTDEKLFF
TGCGCCAGCAGCTTAAATACCGGGACAGATGAAAAACTGTTTTTT
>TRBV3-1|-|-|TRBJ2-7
CASSHGGLWEQYF
TGTGCCAGCAGCCATGGGGGGCTCTGGGAGCAGTACTTC
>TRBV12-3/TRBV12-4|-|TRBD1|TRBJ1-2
CASGVTRGRSSRDGYTF
TGTGCCAGCGGGGTGACTAGGGGGCGATCTTCTCGGGATGGCTACACCTTC
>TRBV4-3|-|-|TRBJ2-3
CASRVLGPDTQYF
TGCGCCAGCAGGGTTCTAGGTCCTGATACGCAGTATTTT
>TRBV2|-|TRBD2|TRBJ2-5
CASKFSGIFQETQYF
TGTGCCAGCAAGTTTAGCGGGATTTTCCAAGAGACCCAGTACTTC
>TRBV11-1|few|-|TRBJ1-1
CASSLDTVMNTEAFF
TGTGCCAGCAGCCTCGATACAGTGATGAACACTGAAGCTTTCTTT
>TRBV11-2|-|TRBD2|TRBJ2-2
CASSPSGRGWTGELFF
TGTGCCAGCAGCCCGTCTGGGCGGGGGTGGACCGGGGAGCTGTTTTTT
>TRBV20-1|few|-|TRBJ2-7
CSARALRGSLHYEQYF
TGCAGTGCTAGAGCCCTCAGGGGCAGCTTGCACTACGAGCAGTACTTC
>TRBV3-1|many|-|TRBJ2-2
CASSQGSTGELFF
TGTGCCAGCAGCCAGGGGAGCACCGGGGAGCTGTTTTTT
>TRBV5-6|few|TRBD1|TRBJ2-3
CASSLRTGTSTDTQYF
TGTGCCAGCAGCTTGAGGACAGGGACTTCCACAGATACGCAGTATTTT
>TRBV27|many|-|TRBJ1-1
CASRLRGNTEAFF
TGTGCCAGCAGACTCAGGGGTAACACTGAAGCTTTCTTT
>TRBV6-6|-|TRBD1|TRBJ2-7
CASSDRGVGEQYF
TGTGCCAGCTCAGACAGGGGGGTTGGAGAGCAGTACTTC
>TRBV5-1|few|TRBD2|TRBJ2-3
CASSSTGTSADTQYF
TGCGCCAGCAGCTCAACCGGGACTAGTGCAGATACGCAGTATTTT
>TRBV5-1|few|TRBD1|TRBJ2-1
CASSDRDEQFF
TGCGCCAGCAGCGACAGGGATGAGCAGTTCTTC
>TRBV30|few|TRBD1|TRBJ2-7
CAWNPTGISYEQYF
TGTGCCTGGAATCCGACAGGGATTTCCTACGAGCAGTACTTC
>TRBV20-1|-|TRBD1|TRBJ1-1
CSANDRVRTEAFF
TGCAGTGCTAACGACAGGGTGAGGACTGAAGCTTTCTTT
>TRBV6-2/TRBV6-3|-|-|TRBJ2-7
CASSPSGLTYEQYF
TGTGCCAGCAGTCCCTCCGGGTTAACTTACGAGCAGTACTTC
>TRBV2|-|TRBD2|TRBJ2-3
CASRRTSGNTDTQYF
TGTGCCAGCAGAAGGACTAGCGGCAACACAGATACGCAGTATTTT
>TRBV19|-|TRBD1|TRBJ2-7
CASSISGQLYEQYF
TGTGCCAGTAGTATATCGGGACAGCTCTACGAGCAGTACTTC
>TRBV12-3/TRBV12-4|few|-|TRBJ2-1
CASSNRRASGNEQFF
TGTGCCAGCAGTAATCGGAGGGCCTCGGGCAATGAGCAGTTCTTC
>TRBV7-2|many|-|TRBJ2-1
CASSFGASSYNEQFF
TGTGCCAGCAGCTTCGGGGCAAGCTCCTACAATGAGCAGTTCTTC
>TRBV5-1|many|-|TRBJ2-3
CASSTPSTDTQYF
TGCGCCAGCAGCACCCCGAGCACAGATACGCAGTATTTT
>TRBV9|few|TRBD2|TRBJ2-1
CASSDTGLAGAEQFF
TGTGCCAGCAGCGACACGGGACTAGCGGGGGCCGAGCAGTTCTTC
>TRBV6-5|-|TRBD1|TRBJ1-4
CASSYSPGGREKLFF
TGTGCCAGCAGTTACTCACCAGGGGGCCGAGAAAAACTGTTTTTT
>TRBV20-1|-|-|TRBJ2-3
CSASPLWQGSTDTQYF
TGCAGTGCTAGCCCCCTCTGGCAGGGGAGCACAGATACGCAGTATTTT
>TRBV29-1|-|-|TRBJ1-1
CSVRSNWGAFF
TGCAGCGTTCGGAGTAACTGGGGAGCTTTCTTT
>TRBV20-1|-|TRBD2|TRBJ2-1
CSARPYALAGGYNEQFF
TGCAGTGCTAGACCGTACGCCCTAGCGGGGGGATACAATGAGCAGTTCTTC
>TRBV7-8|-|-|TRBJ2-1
CASSLREGRVYNEQFF
TGTGCCAGCAGCTTACGAGAAGGGCGAGTCTACAATGAGCAGTTCTTC
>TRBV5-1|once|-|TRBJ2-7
CASSFDKEQYF
TGCGCCAGCAGCTTTGACAAAGAGCAGTACTTC
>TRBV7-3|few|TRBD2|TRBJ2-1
CASSLVGGGASEQFF
TGTGCCAGCAGCTTAGTTGGCGGGGGGGCCTCTGAGCAGTTCTTC
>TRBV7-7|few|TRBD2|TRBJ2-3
CASSSRGLAGDTQYF
TGTGCCAGCAGTTCAAGGGGACTAGCAGGGGATACGCAGTATTTT
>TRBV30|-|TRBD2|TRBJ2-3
CAWGLAGAGGTQYF
TGTGCCTGGGGACTAGCGGGGGCCGGGGGTACGCAGTATTTT
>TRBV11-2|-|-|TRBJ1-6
CASHPMPGGPLHF
TGTGCCAGCCACCCAATGCCCGGGGGACCCCTCCACTTT
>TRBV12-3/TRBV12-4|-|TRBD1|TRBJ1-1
CASSLRDRGAFF
TGTGCCAGCAGTCTCCGGGACAGGGGCGCTTTCTTT
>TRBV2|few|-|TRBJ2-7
CASLVAVSYEQYF
TGTGCCAGCTTAGTGGCGGTCTCCTACGAGCAGTACTTC
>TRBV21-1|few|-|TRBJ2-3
CASSTEDTQYF
TGTGCCAGCAGCACCGAAGATACGCAGTATTTT
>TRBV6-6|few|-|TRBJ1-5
CASRQGVANQPQHF
TGTGCCAGCAGACAAGGGGTTGCCAATCAGCCCCAGCATTTT
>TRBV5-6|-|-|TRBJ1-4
CASSFFGQGNEKLFF
TGTGCCAGCAGCTTTTTTGGGCAGGGGAATGAAAAACTGTTTTTT